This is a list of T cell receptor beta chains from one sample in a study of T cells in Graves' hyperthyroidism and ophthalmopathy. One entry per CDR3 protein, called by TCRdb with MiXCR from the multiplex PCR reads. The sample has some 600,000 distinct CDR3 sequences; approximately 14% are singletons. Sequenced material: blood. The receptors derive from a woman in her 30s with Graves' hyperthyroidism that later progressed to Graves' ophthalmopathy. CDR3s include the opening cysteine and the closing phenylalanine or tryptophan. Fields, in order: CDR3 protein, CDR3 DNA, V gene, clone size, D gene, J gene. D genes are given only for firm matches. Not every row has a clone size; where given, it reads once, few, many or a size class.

CASSPPPSRLGSLYGYTF TGTGCCAGCTCACCACCCCCCTCACGTTTGGGCAGTCTCTATGGCTACACCTTC TRBV18 NA NA TRBJ1-2
CSAPDRRSNQPQHF TGCAGTGCTCCTGACAGGAGGAGCAATCAGCCCCAGCATTTT TRBV20-1 few NA TRBJ1-5
CSARNRDEAFF TGCAGTGCTAGGAACAGGGATGAAGCTTTCTTT TRBV20-1 many NA TRBJ1-1
CASSLLLWEQETQYF TGTGCCAGCAGCTTGCTTTTGTGGGAGCAAGAGACCCAGTACTTC TRBV6-2/TRBV6-3 NA NA TRBJ2-5
CASSKETPGRMSSGANVLTF TGTGCCAGCAGCAAAGAAACTCCGGGACGTATGAGCTCTGGGGCCAACGTCCTGACTTTC TRBV14 NA NA TRBJ2-6
CSARVGYEQYF TGCAGTGCTAGAGTGGGGTACGAGCAGTACTTC TRBV20-1 many NA TRBJ2-7
CAWTPQESTNTEAFF TGTGCCTGGACCCCCCAAGAATCCACGAACACTGAAGCTTTCTTT TRBV30 many NA TRBJ1-1
CASSLGQGLLNYGYTF TGTGCCAGCAGTCTCGGACAGGGTCTTCTTAACTATGGCTACACCTTC TRBV28 many TRBD1 TRBJ1-2
CASSLVPSGTSNEKLFF TGTGCCAGCAGCTTGGTACCCTCAGGGACTTCCAATGAAAAACTGTTTTTT TRBV11-3 many NA TRBJ1-4
CASSFPFGQGVPYNEQFF TGTGCCAGCAGTTTCCCCTTTGGGCAGGGCGTCCCCTACAATGAGCAGTTCTTC TRBV28 many NA TRBJ2-1
CSASSTSGLEQYF TGCAGTGCTTCCTCGACTAGCGGTCTCGAGCAGTACTTC TRBV20-1 NA TRBD2 TRBJ2-7
CASRGNRVNEKLFF TGTGCCAGTAGGGGGAACAGAGTTAATGAAAAACTGTTTTTT TRBV19 many NA TRBJ1-4
CASSPGLPETQYF TGTGCCAGCAGCCCCGGACTACCAGAGACCCAGTACTTC TRBV7-9 many NA TRBJ2-5
CSARATGYAQQETQYF TGCAGTGCTAGAGCGACAGGGTATGCCCAACAAGAGACCCAGTACTTC TRBV20-1 many TRBD1 TRBJ2-5
CASSIGQGLDSPLHF TGTGCCAGCAGCATCGGACAGGGTCTTGACTCACCCCTCCACTTT TRBV9 many TRBD1 TRBJ1-6
CASSEGVRGHYGYTF TGTGCCAGCAGTGAAGGAGTAAGGGGGCATTATGGCTACACCTTC TRBV25-1 NA TRBD1 TRBJ1-2
CASSLGTSGRDTQYF TGTGCCAGCAGCCTTGGGACTAGCGGGCGAGATACGCAGTATTTT TRBV7-9 many TRBD2 TRBJ2-3